This T cell receptor beta chain comes out of a study of blood T cell repertoires in COVID-19 (dated by TCRdb to 2020 to 2021). Some background on the complete study: Collaborator samples came from the United States, Italy and Spain and covered acute and convalescent phases of COVID-19. The material from the prospective study consisted of cDNA or gDNA derived from T cells, B-cell-depleted T cells, or PBMCs. Deeply sampled blood TCRbeta repertoires from subjects exposed to, actively infected with, or recovered from COVID-19 were included in the dataset. The samples were drawn from two sources: the first 160 participants of the ongoing ImmuneRACE study, and fewer than 1,500 subjects contributed by 6 global collaborators. Where available, HLA class I and class II types were taken from metadata supplied by the sample provider and were not determined by assay-based typing. The repertoires were released in a freely available public database meant as a resource for research on the immune response to SARS-CoV-2. Sample metadata almost always included a de-identified subject ID, COVID-19 status, age in years and sex.

This clone was detected only once. Its recognized antigen is unknown. No qualities accompany the bases; no much larger clone lies one base away. The research as a whole found: How much clinical and demographic metadata was included differed by source and by participant, and the metadata was provided uncurated.

The collaborating institutions used their own protocols to collect whole blood in K2EDTA tubes. Collaborator samples were shipped for TCRbeta analysis as frozen whole blood, isolated PBMCs, or DNA extracted from either sample type. TCRbeta CDR3 regions were amplified from genomic DNA using the immunoSEQ Assay, a bias-controlled multiplex PCR. The published analysis was carried out like this. Within the assay, amplification of reference gene primers was used to estimate how many nucleated cells each sample contained. To quantify the absolute abundance of each unique TCRbeta CDR3 rearrangement, sequence reads were collapsed and filtered. For each sample, productive Simpson clonality was calculated as the square root of Simpson's diversity index over productive rearrangements. The immuneACCESS repertoire file appears here via TCRdb, limited to in-frame rearrangements. These files lack a portion of the clones; in checked studies, under half of the deficit traces to unresolved V genes, and the cause of the others is not known. V and J calls and clone size come straight from that table; D and trimming were deduced from the DNA. Across this sample there are about 94,000 clones, with around 80% seen only once. The ten biggest clones cover roughly 20% of the sample.

Reading from cysteine to phenylalanine, the CDR3 counts 15 amino acids. Only CDR3 DNA is held: 45 bases, read in frame from base 1. CDR1 and CDR2, per the germline V gene, are SGDLS and YYNGEE. Cut back by 0 bases and 5 bases, the V and J ends lie 11 bases apart. The chain was built from TRBV9 and TRBJ1-4, with the D segment identity uncertain. This receptor was obtained from a human donor in a cohort sampled during active COVID-19. The sequenced material came from peripheral blood. The CDR3 protein: CASSVVPGVNEKLFF. The DNA sequence is given as TGTGCCAGCAGCGTAGTTCCGGGAGTGAATGAAAAACTGTTTTTT.